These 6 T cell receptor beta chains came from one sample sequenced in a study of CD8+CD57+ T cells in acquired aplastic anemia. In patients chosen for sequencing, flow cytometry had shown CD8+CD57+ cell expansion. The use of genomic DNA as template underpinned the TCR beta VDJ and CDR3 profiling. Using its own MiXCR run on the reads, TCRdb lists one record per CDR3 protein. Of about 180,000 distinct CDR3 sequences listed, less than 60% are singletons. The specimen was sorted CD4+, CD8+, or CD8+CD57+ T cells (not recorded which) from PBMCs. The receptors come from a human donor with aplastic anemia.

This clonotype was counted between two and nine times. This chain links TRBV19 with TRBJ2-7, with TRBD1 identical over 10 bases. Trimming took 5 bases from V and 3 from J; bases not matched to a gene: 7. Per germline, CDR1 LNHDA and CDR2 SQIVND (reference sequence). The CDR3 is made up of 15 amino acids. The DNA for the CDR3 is TGTGCCAGTAGTGTCACCGGGACAGGGGACTACGAGCAGTACTTC. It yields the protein CASSVTGTGDYEQYF.

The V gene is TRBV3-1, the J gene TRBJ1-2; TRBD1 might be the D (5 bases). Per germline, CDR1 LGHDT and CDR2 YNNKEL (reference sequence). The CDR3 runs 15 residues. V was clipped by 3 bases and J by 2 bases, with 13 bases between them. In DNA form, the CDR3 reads TGTGCCAGCAGCCAGGACAATATGAAAAACTATGGCTACACCTTC. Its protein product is CASSQDNMKNYGYTF.

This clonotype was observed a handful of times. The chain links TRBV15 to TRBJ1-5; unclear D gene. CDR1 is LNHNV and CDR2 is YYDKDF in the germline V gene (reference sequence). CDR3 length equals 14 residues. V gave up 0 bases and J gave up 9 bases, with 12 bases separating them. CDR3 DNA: TGTGCCACCAGCAGAGATCCCGGGGATGGGCCCCAGCATTTT. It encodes CATSRDPGDGPQHF.

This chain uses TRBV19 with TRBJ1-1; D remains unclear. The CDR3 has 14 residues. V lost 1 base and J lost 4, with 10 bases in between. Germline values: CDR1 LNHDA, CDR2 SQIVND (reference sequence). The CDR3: CASSIASRSTEAFF. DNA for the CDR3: TGTGCCAGTAGTATAGCATCCAGGAGCACTGAAGCTTTCTTT. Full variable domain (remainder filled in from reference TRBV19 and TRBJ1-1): DGGITQSPKYLFRKEGQNVTLSCEQNLNHDAMYWYRQDPGQGLRLIYYSQIVNDFQKGDIAEGYSVSREKKESFPLTVTSAQKNPTAFYLCASSIASRSTEAFFGQGTRLTVV.

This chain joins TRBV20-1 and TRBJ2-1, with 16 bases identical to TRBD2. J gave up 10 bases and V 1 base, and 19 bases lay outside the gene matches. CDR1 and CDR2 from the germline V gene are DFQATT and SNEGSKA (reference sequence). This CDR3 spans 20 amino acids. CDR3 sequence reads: CSARGAPGTSGRVGTQEQFF. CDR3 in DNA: TGCAGTGCTAGAGGGGCACCAGGGACTAGCGGGAGGGTGGGGACACAGGAGCAGTTCTTC.

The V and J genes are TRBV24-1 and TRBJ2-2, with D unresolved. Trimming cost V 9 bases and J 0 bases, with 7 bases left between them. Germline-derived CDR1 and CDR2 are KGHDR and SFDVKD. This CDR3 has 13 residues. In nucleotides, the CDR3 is TGTGCCACCTTTGGGGCGAACACCGGGGAGCTGTTTTTT. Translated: CATFGANTGELFF.